These 8 T cell receptor beta chains came from one sample sequenced in a study of OX40 agonist ivuxolimab in advanced cancers. Sequencing used immunoSEQ multiplex PCR; TCRdb keeps in-frame clones, though not all of them. The sample lists roughly 120,000 clones; approximately 89% were seen once. The sequencing here drew on CD4+ or CD8+ T cells sorted from blood, taken in a trial of the OX40 agonist ivuxolimab. These receptors all stem from an adult with an advanced solid tumor such as melanoma, head and neck, liver or kidney cancer.

The V call is TRBV9, the J call TRBJ2-1; TRBD2 agrees at 16 bases. The germline gives CDR1 SGDLS, CDR2 YYNGEE. CDR3 length: 15 amino acids. V shed 8 bases and J 10 bases; nucleotides not matched to a gene: 9. CDR3 in amino acids: CASTPGLAGGGEQFF. The DNA for the CDR3 is TGTGCCAGTACCCCGGGACTAGCGGGGGGGGGCGAGCAGTTCTTC.

The chain is built from TRBV5-1 and TRBJ2-7; weak D call: TRBD2 (6 bases). With 0 bases removed from V and 0 bases from J, the gap between germline ends came to 13 bases. The CDR3 contains 16 residues. Germline CDR1 reads SGHRS; CDR2 reads YFSETQ. CDR3 nucleotides: TGCGCCAGCAGCTTGGTCGGAACTAGCAGCTCCTACGAGCAGTACTTC. Protein sequence: CASSLVGTSSSYEQYF.

V and J are TRBV7-9 and TRBJ2-1, with TRBD2 matching over 7 bases. Germline V lookup: CDR1 SEHNR, CDR2 FQNEAQ (reference sequence). The V gene end was trimmed by 3 bases and the J gene end by 3 bases; junction bases not matched to a gene: 8. The CDR3 sequence is 16 residues long. The CDR3 nucleotides are TGTGCCAGCAGCTTGATCGGACTAGATAGCTACAATGAGCAGTTCTTC. It is translated as CASSLIGLDSYNEQFF.

The chain joins TRBV5-1 to TRBJ1-1; D unclear. Germline CDR1 is SGHRS and CDR2 is YFSETQ. There are 12 residues in the CDR3. V dropped 5 bases and J dropped 5 bases, with 10 bases sitting between them. CDR3 sequence reads: CASSSGDTEAFF. The CDR3, as DNA: TGCGCCAGCAGTTCGGGAGATACTGAAGCTTTCTTT.

The chain has TRBV4-3 and TRBJ2-3; unclear D gene. Looked up from germline, CDR1 is LGHNA and CDR2 is YSLEER. Deletions cut 1 base from V and 2 bases from J, with 10 bases between. This CDR3 is built from 15 residues. The CDR3 bases are TGCGCCAGCAGCCAAGGAGGCAGGATCACAGATACGCAGTATTTT. Encoded protein: CASSQGGRITDTQYF.

The genes are TRBV5-1 and TRBJ2-3; D gene uncertain. Germline loops: CDR1 SGHRS, CDR2 YFSETQ. The V gene lost 4 bases and the J gene lost 2 bases, with 5 bases spanning the gap. The CDR3 is made up of 12 amino acids. The CDR3 spells CASSASTDTQYF. The CDR3 DNA follows: TGCGCCAGCAGCGCCTCCACAGATACGCAGTATTTT.

The chain couples TRBV6-4 to TRBJ1-5; TRBD1 is a possible D gene (5 bases). Germline V gene data show CDR1 as MRHNA and CDR2 as SNTAGT. V was pared by 4 bases and J by 3 bases, with 13 bases between. This CDR3 comprises 15 residues. CDR3 in amino acids: CASSALGGPNQPQHF. CDR3 bases: TGTGCCAGCAGTGCCCTGGGGGGTCCCAATCAGCCCCAGCATTTT.

This clone was observed once. The V and J genes are TRBV5-1 and TRBJ2-5, with 7 bases that match TRBD2. The CDR3 loop spans 16 amino acids. V shed 0 bases, J shed 3 bases, and the junction held 8 bases outside the gene matches. CDR1 is SGHRS and CDR2 is YFSETQ in the germline V gene. CDR3: CASSLAPRELEETQYF. The CDR3, as DNA: TGCGCCAGCAGCTTGGCCCCGCGGGAGTTGGAAGAGACCCAGTACTTC.